This T cell receptor beta chain came from a study of tumor and adjacent non-tumor tissue in lung cancer. Concerning this clonotype itself: Germline is not matched at one junction end, which may reflect a read error.

A modified ARM-PCR protocol with three rounds of nested PCR amplified TCRbeta. From the multiplex PCR reads, TCRdb called clonotypes with MiXCR, one entry per CDR3 protein. The sample includes about 75,000 distinct CDR3 sequences, nearly 70% of them seen just once. The germline CDR1 and CDR2 sequences are MDHEN and SYDVKM. The CDR3 covers 14 residues. RNA was extracted from bulk tissue without any cell sorting. More than 3 cm separated this lung sample from the edge of the tumor. The rearrangement uses TRBV28 and TRBJ2-2, with 9 bases that match TRBD1. This TCR derives from a woman in her forties or fifties with non-small cell lung cancer. The sample comprised distant non-tumor lung tissue. For the CDR3, the DNA is TGTGCCACCAACAGGGGGCTGAACACCGGGGAGCTGTCTTTT. Translated: CATNRGLNTGELSF.